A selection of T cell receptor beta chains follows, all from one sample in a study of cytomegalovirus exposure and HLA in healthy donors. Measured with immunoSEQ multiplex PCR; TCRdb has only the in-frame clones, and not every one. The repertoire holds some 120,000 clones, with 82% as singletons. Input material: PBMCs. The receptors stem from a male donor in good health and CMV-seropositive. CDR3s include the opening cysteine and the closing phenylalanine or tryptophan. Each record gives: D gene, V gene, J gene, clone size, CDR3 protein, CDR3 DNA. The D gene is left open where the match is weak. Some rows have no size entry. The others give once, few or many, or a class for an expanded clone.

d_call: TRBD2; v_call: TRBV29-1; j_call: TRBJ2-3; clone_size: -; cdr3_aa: CSVGLAGVGDTQYF; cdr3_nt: TGCAGCGTTGGACTAGCGGGAGTTGGGGATACGCAGTATTTT
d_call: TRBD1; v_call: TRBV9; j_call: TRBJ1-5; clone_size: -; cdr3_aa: CASSLGTDNQPQHF; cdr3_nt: TGTGCCAGCAGCTTGGGGACAGACAATCAGCCCCAGCATTTT
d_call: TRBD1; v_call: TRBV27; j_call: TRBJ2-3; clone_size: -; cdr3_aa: CASSFIGLGGRGDTQYF; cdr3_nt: TGTGCCAGCAGTTTTATAGGCTTAGGGGGCAGAGGGGATACGCAGTATTTT
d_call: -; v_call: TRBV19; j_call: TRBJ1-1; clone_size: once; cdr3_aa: CASSPGKAEAFF; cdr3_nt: TGTGCCAGTAGTCCCGGGAAGGCTGAAGCTTTCTTT
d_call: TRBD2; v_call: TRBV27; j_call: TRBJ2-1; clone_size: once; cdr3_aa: CASSNGVAGAYNEQFF; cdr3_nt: TGTGCCAGCAGCAACGGAGTAGCGGGAGCCTACAATGAGCAGTTCTTC
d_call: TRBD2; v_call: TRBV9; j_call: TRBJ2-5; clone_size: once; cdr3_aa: CASSVSNHAGGETQYF; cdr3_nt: TGTGCCAGCAGCGTATCCAATCATGCGGGAGGAGAGACCCAGTACTTC
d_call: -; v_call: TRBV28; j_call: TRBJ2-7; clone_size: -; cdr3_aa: CASSPGSWEQYF; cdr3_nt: TGTGCCAGCAGCCCAGGGTCGTGGGAGCAGTACTTC
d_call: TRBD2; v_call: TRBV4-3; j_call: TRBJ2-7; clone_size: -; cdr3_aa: CASSIGLADLLSSYEQYF; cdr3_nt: TGCGCCAGCAGTATCGGGCTAGCGGACCTACTCTCTTCCTACGAGCAGTACTTC
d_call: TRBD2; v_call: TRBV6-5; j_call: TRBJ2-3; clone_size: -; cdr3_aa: CASSISGSGIDTQYF; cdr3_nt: TGTGCCAGCAGTATCAGCGGGAGCGGGATAGATACGCAGTATTTT
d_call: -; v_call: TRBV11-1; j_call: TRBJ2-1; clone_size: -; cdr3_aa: CASSRDMSGAVNEQFF; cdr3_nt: TGTGCCAGCAGCCGTGACATGAGCGGTGCTGTCAATGAGCAGTTCTTC
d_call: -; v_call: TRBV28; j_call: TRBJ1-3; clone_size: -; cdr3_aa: CASRKQGTGHTIYF; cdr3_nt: TGTGCCAGCAGGAAACAGGGAACAGGGCACACCATATATTTT
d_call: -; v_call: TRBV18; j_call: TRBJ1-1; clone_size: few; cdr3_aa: CASSTRLAGPPNSKQQAFF; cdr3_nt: TGTGCCAGCTCAACACGACTCGCAGGGCCTCCGAACAGCAAGCAACAAGCTTTCTTT
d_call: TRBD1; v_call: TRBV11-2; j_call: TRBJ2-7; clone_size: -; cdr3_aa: CASSGQGSYEQYF; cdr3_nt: TGTGCCAGCAGCGGACAGGGGAGCTACGAGCAGTACTTC
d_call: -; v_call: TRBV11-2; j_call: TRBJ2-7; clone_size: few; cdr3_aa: CASSFSPPPYEQYF; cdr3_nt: TGTGCCAGCAGCTTTAGCCCACCCCCCTACGAGCAGTACTTC
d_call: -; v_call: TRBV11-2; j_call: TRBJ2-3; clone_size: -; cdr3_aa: CASSFQGWPTDTQYF; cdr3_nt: TGTGCCAGCAGCTTTCAGGGTTGGCCCACAGATACGCAGTATTTT
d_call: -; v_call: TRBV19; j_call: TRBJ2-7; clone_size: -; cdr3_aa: CASSIGVSIYEQYF; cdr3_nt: TGTGCCAGTAGTATAGGAGTGAGTATCTACGAGCAGTACTTC
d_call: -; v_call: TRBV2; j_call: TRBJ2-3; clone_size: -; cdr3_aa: CASRVLLGDTQYF; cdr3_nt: TGTGCCAGCCGGGTTCTCCTGGGAGATACGCAGTATTTT
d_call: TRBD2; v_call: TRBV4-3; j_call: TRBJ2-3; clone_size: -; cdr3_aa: CASSPNPLAGGGDTQYF; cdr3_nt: TGCGCCAGCAGCCCCAATCCCCTAGCGGGAGGGGGAGATACGCAGTATTTT
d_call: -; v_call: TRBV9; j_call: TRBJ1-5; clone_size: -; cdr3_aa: CASSTGVDQPQHF; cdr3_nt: TGTGCCAGCAGCACGGGTGTCGATCAGCCCCAGCATTTT
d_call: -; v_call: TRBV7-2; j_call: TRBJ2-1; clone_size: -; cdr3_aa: CASSLSGPGRLNEQFF; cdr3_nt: TGTGCCAGCAGCCTGTCCGGACCAGGGAGGCTCAATGAGCAGTTCTTC
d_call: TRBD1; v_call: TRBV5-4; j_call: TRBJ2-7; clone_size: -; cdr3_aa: CASSSRQGAGAYSYEQYF; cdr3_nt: TGTGCCAGCAGTTCACGACAGGGGGCGGGGGCTTACAGTTACGAGCAGTACTTC
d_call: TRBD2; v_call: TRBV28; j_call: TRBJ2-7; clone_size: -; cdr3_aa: CASSSAGTRPYEQYF; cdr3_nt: TGTGCCAGCAGTTCCGCCGGGACTAGACCCTACGAGCAGTACTTC
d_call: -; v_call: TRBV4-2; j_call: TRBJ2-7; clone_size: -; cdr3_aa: CASRGLLTYEQYF; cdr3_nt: TGTGCCAGCAGAGGCCTACTAACCTACGAGCAGTACTTC
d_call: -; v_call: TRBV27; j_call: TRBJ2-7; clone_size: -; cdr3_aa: CASSLVGPGGFYEQYF; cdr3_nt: TGTGCCAGCAGTCTAGTAGGCCCCGGAGGGTTTTACGAGCAGTACTTC
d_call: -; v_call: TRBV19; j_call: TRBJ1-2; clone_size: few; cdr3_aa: CASKKWFVGELNYGYTF; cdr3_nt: TGTGCCAGTAAAAAGTGGTTCGTGGGAGAACTCAACTATGGCTACACCTTC
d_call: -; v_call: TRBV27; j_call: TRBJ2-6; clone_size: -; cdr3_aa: CASSFTAGANGLTF; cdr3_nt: TGTGCCAGCAGTTTCACCGCTGGGGCCAACGGCCTGACTTTC
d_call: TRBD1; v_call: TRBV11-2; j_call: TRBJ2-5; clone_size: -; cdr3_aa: CASSLGTARETQYF; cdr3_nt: TGTGCCAGCAGCTTGGGGACAGCCCGAGAGACCCAGTACTTC
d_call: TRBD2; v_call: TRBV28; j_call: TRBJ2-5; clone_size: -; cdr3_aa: CASSVLGLAEGFETQYF; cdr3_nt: TGTGCCAGCAGTGTACTCGGCCTAGCGGAAGGTTTCGAGACCCAGTACTTC
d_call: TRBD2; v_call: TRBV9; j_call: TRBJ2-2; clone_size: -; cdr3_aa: CASSVGPLAGGPTGELFF; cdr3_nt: TGTGCCAGCAGCGTTGGACCTCTAGCGGGAGGGCCAACCGGGGAGCTGTTTTTT
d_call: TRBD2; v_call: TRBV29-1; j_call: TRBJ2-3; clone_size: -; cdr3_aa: CSVPPSGATDTQYF; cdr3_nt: TGCAGCGTCCCCCCTAGCGGAGCCACAGATACGCAGTATTTT
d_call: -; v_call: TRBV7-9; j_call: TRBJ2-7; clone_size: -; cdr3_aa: CASSFLLEEQYF; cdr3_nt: TGTGCCAGCAGCTTCCTACTTGAGGAGCAGTACTTC
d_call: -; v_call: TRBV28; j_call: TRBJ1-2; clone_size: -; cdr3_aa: CASSAEREAPRAYGYTF; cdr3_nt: TGTGCCAGCAGCGCGGAACGGGAGGCCCCTCGGGCCTATGGCTACACCTTC
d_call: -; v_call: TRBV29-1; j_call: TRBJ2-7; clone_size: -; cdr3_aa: CSAGLSSEQYF; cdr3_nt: TGCAGCGCCGGTCTGTCCTCCGAGCAGTACTTC
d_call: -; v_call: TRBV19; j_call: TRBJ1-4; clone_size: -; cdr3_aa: CASSAGQSTNEKLFF; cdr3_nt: TGTGCCAGTAGTGCCGGACAGTCCACTAATGAAAAACTGTTTTTT
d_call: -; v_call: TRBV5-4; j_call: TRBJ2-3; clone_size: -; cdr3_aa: CASSSPILSTDTQYF; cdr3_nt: TGTGCCAGCAGCTCCCCCATACTTTCCACAGATACGCAGTATTTT
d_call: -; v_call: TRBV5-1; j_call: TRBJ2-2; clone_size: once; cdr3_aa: CASSSDTYTGELFF; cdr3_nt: TGCGCCAGCAGCTCTGACACATACACCGGGGAGCTGTTTTTT
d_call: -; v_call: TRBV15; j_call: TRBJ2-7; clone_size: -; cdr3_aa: CATRPTGDPEQYF; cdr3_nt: TGTGCCACCAGGCCCACAGGTGATCCCGAGCAGTACTTC
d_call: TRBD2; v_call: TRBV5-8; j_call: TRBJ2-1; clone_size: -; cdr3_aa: CASSLAGLAGENEQFF; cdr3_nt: TGTGCCAGCAGCTTGGCTGGACTAGCGGGGGAGAATGAGCAGTTCTTC
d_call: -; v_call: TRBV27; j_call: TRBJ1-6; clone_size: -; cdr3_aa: CASRLDLTGVSPLHF; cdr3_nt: TGTGCCAGCAGATTAGACCTGACGGGTGTTTCACCCCTCCACTTT
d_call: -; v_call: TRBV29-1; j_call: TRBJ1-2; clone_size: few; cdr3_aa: CSVEDGPYGYTF; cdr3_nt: TGCAGCGTTGAAGATGGGCCGTATGGCTACACCTTC
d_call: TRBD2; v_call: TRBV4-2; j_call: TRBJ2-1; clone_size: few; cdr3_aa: CASSQLREGFYNEQFF; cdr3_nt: TGTGCCAGCAGCCAGCTTCGGGAGGGCTTTTACAATGAGCAGTTCTTC
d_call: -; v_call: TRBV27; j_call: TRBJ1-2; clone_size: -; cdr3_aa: CASSSTGYGYTF; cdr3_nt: TGTGCCAGCAGTTCTACAGGGTATGGCTACACCTTC
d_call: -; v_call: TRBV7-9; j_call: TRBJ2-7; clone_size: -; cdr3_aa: CASSGLQGPYEQYF; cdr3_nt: TGTGCCAGCAGCGGATTACAGGGTCCCTACGAGCAGTACTTC
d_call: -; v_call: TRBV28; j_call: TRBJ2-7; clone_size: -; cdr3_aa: CASSLAGQGAHEQYF; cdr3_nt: TGTGCCAGCAGCTTAGCGGGGCAGGGGGCCCACGAGCAGTACTTC
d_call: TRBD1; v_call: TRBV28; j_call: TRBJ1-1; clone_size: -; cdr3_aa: CASIDRGTEAFF; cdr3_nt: TGTGCCAGCATAGACAGGGGCACTGAAGCTTTCTTT
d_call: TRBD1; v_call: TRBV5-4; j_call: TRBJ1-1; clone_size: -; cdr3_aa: CASSRMTGSLREAFF; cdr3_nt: TGTGCCAGCAGCCGAATGACAGGGTCTCTTCGGGAAGCTTTCTTT
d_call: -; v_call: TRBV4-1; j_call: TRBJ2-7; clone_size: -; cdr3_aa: CASSRSESVREQYF; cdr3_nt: TGCGCCAGCAGCCGGTCGGAGTCGGTCCGCGAGCAGTACTTC
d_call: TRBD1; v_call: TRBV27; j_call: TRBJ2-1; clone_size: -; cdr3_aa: CASSLINRGRDEQFF; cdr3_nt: TGTGCCAGCAGTCTCATAAACAGGGGGCGCGACGAGCAGTTCTTC
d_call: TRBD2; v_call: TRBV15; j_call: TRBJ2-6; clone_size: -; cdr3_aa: CATSWAGDANVLTF; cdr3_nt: TGTGCCACCAGCTGGGCGGGGGACGCCAACGTCCTGACTTTC
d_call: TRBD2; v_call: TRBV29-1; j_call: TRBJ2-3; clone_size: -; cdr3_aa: CSVASGRAPDTQYF; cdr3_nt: TGCAGCGTTGCGAGCGGGAGGGCCCCAGATACGCAGTATTTT
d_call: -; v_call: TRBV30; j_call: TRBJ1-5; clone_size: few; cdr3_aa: CAWSGEPNQPQHF; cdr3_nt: TGTGCCTGGAGTGGGGAGCCAAATCAGCCCCAGCATTTT
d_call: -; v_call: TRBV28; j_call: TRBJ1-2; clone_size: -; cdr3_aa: CASRKQGRKGYGYTF; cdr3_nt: TGTGCCAGCAGAAAACAGGGAAGGAAGGGCTATGGCTACACCTTC
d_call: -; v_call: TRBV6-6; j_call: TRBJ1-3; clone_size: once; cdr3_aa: CASSRTVTGNTIYF; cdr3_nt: TGTGCCAGCAGCCGGACAGTTACTGGAAACACCATATATTTT
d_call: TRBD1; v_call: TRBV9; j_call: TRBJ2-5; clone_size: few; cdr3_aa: CASSVRGQGGLETQYF; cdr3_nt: TGTGCCAGCAGCGTAAGGGGACAGGGAGGGTTGGAGACCCAGTACTTC